Following are 20 T cell receptor beta chains from one sample sequenced in a study of blood T cell repertoires in COVID-19 (dated by TCRdb to 2018 to 2020). Library creation used the immunoSEQ multiplex PCR assay. TCRdb stores this immuneACCESS table with in-frame sequences only. Part of the clones is absent; in the studies checked, under half of the shortfall reflects unresolved V genes, and no reason is known for the rest. Across this sample there are 200,000 to 250,000 clones, with more than 75% seen only once. 2.9% of the sample is held by the ten biggest clonotypes. The material sequenced was peripheral blood. Receptors were obtained from a man in his fifties or sixties who had recovered from COVID-19.

The CDR3 loop reads CASSLSGGTEQYF. The CDR3 DNA follows: TGTGCCAGCAGCTTATCGGGAGGGACCGAGCAGTACTTC. V and J are TRBV7-9 and TRBJ2-7, with TRBD2 identical over 8 bases. CDR3 size: 13 residues. CDR1 and CDR2 from the germline V gene are SEHNR and FQNEAQ (reference sequence). V lost 2 bases and J lost 6; bases outside the gene matches: 3.

The chain is built from TRBV11-2 and TRBJ2-3; maybe TRBD1 (6 bases). In germline, CDR1 is SGHAT, CDR2 FQNNGV. With 1 base removed from V and 3 bases from J, the gap between germline ends came to 14 bases. The CDR3 has 16 amino acids. CDR3 protein: CASSLAGVRGTDTQYF. CDR3 coding DNA: TGTGCCAGCAGCTTAGCGGGCGTAAGGGGGACAGATACGCAGTATTTT. The entire variable domain, with the rest obtained from reference TRBV11-2 and TRBJ2-3, is as follows: EAGVAQSPRYKIIEKRQSVAFWCNPISGHATLYWYQQILGQGPKLLIQFQNNGVVDDSQLPKDRFSAERLKGVDSTLKIQPAKLEDSAVYLCASSLAGVRGTDTQYFGPGTRLTVL.

The chain uses TRBV2 and TRBJ1-5; 7 nucleotides line up with TRBD1. The CDR3 has 14 residues. After removal of 10 bases from V and 0 bases from J, the junction contained 6 bases not matched to a gene. In germline, CDR1 is SNHLY, CDR2 FYNNEI. The CDR3 DNA sequence: TGTGCCATGGCAGGGGGTAATAGCAATCAGCCCCAGCATTTT. This gives the protein CAMAGGNSNQPQHF.

The rearrangement joins TRBV9 to TRBJ2-6, with D hard to call. Germline V CDR1 and CDR2: SGDLS, YYNGEE. The CDR3 loop spans 16 amino acids. V lost 3 bases to trimming and J lost 0 bases, with 10 bases between them. The CDR3 here is CASSAPPGSGANVLTF. The CDR3 DNA is TGTGCCAGCAGCGCCCCGCCAGGCTCTGGGGCCAACGTCCTGACTTTC.

The genes are TRBV6-2 or TRBV6-3 and TRBJ2-7; D is uncertain. Trimming pared 6 bases from V and 6 bases from J, leaving 12 bases between. This CDR3 spans 12 amino acids. Germline-derived CDR1 and CDR2 are MNHEY and SVGEGT. The CDR3 reads CASSSPPGEQYF. For the CDR3, the DNA is TGTGCCAGCAGCTCCCCCCCCGGCGAGCAGTACTTC.

V gene TRBV5-5 combines with J gene TRBJ2-4; tentatively, D is TRBD1 (6 bases). CDR1 is SGHKS, CDR2 YYEKEE, per germline (reference sequence). There are 14 residues in the CDR3. Trimming took 1 base from V and 5 from J, leaving 10 bases between them. CDR3 region: CASSLQGSENIQYF. The CDR3 DNA reads as TGTGCCAGCAGCTTGCAGGGGTCGGAAAACATTCAGTACTTC. Combining the CDR3 with reference TRBV5-5 and TRBJ2-4 gives the whole variable domain DAGVTQSPTHLIKTRGQQVTLRCSPISGHKSVSWYQQVLGQGPQFIFQYYEKEERGRGNFPDRFSARQFPNYSSELNVNALLLGDSALYLCASSLQGSENIQYFGAGTRLSVL.

The chain employs TRBV28 and TRBJ1-2; TRBD1 matches 9 bases. The CDR3 has 16 amino acids. CDR1 is MDHEN and CDR2 is SYDVKM in the germline V gene. V lost 5 bases and J lost 4; bases outside the gene matches: 11. The CDR3 here is CASSPPTGGWVYGYTF. CDR3 nucleotide sequence: TGTGCCAGCAGTCCGCCTACAGGGGGCTGGGTCTATGGCTACACCTTC.

The chain couples TRBV24-1 to TRBJ2-2; 11 bases are a match to TRBD1. Germline V gene lookup returns CDR1 KGHDR and CDR2 SFDVKD. CDR3 length: 18 residues. The trim removed 4 bases at V and 4 bases at J, leaving 10 bases unmatched. DNA for the CDR3: TGTGCCACCAGTGAACCTGATCCGGGACAGGGGGTCACCGGGGAGCTGTTTTTT. It encodes CATSEPDPGQGVTGELFF.

The rearrangement joins TRBV11-2 to TRBJ2-1; no clear D gene. Germline V gene lookup returns CDR1 SGHAT and CDR2 FQNNGV. The CDR3 is made up of 15 amino acids. V was pared by 4 bases and J by 6 bases, with 16 bases between. In nucleotides, the CDR3 is TGTGCCAGCAGCTACTATGGTCCGGTAAGCAATGAGCAGTTCTTC. Translation: CASSYYGPVSNEQFF.

CDR3 DNA: TGCGCCAGCAGTCGTTATAGCGGGCCTTACAATGAGCAGTTCTTC. Translation: CASSRYSGPYNEQFF. This chain links TRBV23-1 with TRBJ2-1; 7 bases match TRBD2. TRBV23-1 is noted as an ORF with a role that remains uncertain. The junction had 7 bases not matched to a gene; V was cut back by 4 bases and J by 4 bases. There are 15 residues in the CDR3.

This clone has only a few counts. Compared with germline, one end of the junction differs, possibly owing to a read error. V gene TRBV7-9 combines with J gene TRBJ2-3; the match to TRBD2 covers 7 bases. This CDR3 region has 8 residues. Germline assignment: CDR1 SEHNR and CDR2 FQNEAQ (reference sequence). CDR3 bases: TGTGCCATCGCGACTAGCAATTTT. Translation: CAIATSNF. Filled out from reference TRBV7-9 and TRBJ2-3, the complete variable domain reads DTGVSQNPRHKITKRGQNVTFRCDPISEHNRLYWYRQTLGQGPEFLTYFQNEAQLEKSRLLSDRFSAERPKGSFSTLEIQRTEQGDSAMYLCAIATSNFGPGTRLTVL.

The sample holds a few counts of this clone. The rearrangement links TRBV19 to TRBJ2-2; TRBD2 agrees at 11 bases. This CDR3 has 15 amino acids. Trimming took 9 bases from V and 5 from J; bases not matched to a gene: 8. Germline values: CDR1 LNHDA, CDR2 SQIVND (reference sequence). CDR3 nucleotides: TGTGCCAGCACCTTAAGGACTAGCGGGACCGGGGAGCTGTTTTTT. Its protein is CASTLRTSGTGELFF. The complete variable domain, with remaining parts taken from reference TRBV19 and TRBJ2-2, reads DGGITQSPKYLFRKEGQNVTLSCEQNLNHDAMYWYRQDPGQGLRLIYYSQIVNDFQKGDIAEGYSVSREKKESFPLTVTSAQKNPTAFYLCASTLRTSGTGELFFGEGSRLTVL.

This clone was detected a few times. This chain connects TRBV15 to TRBJ2-7, with D uncertain. This CDR3 contains 16 residues. From germline, CDR1 is LNHNV and CDR2 YYDKDF (reference sequence). Deletions cut 0 bases from V and 3 bases from J, with 15 bases between. CDR3 loop: CATSRDHGPRNYEQYF. The CDR3 coding sequence is TGTGCCACCAGCAGAGATCACGGCCCTAGAAACTACGAGCAGTACTTC.

The rearrangement uses TRBV6-5 and TRBJ2-7, with 11 bases aligning to TRBD2. This CDR3 contains 15 residues. The V and J ends lost 4 bases and 0 bases, in that order; junction bases with no gene match: 2. In germline, CDR1 is MNHEY, CDR2 SVGAGI. DNA for the CDR3: TGTGCCAGCAGTTTAGGACTAGCGGGCTCCTACGAGCAGTACTTC. Translation gives CASSLGLAGSYEQYF.

The V gene is TRBV12-3 or TRBV12-4, the J gene TRBJ2-3; D gene ambiguous. The CDR3 contains 11 residues. The ends were cut back, 4 bases at V and 6 bases at J, with 5 bases in the middle. The DNA of the CDR3 is TGTGCCAGCAGTTCTCGGGATACGCAGTATTTT. Translating gives CASSSRDTQYF.

The chain employs TRBV28 and TRBJ1-3, with a tentative D call TRBD1 (6 bases). CDR3 length: 17 residues. Germline CDR1 MDHEN, CDR2 SYDVKM. V lost 6 bases and J 0 bases, leaving 18 bases between the germline ends. CDR3 coding DNA: TGTGCCAGCAGGGAAATCAGGGGATCGCCCTCTGGAAACACCATATATTTT. This encodes CASREIRGSPSGNTIYF. Variable domain in full (rest from reference TRBV28 and TRBJ1-3): DVKVTQSSRYLVKRTGEKVFLECVQDMDHENMFWYRQDPGLGLRLIYFSYDVKMKEKGDIPEGYSVSREKKERFSLILESASTNQTSMYLCASREIRGSPSGNTIYFGEGSWLTVV.

The chain is built from TRBV2 and TRBJ1-5; 7 bases match TRBD1. There are 11 residues in the CDR3. Losses at the gene ends were 5 bases for V and 8 bases for J; bases not matched to a gene: 0. The germline gives CDR1 SNHLY, CDR2 FYNNEI. The CDR3 sequence is CASSQGEPQHF. Here the CDR3 DNA reads TGTGCCAGCAGTCAGGGGGAGCCCCAGCATTTT. Based on the CDR3 plus reference TRBV2 and TRBJ1-5, the full variable domain is EPEVTQTPSHQVTQMGQEVILRCVPISNHLYFYWYRQILGQKVEFLVSFYNNEISEKSEIFDDQFSVERPDGSNFTLKIRSTKLEDSAMYFCASSQGEPQHFGDGTRLSIL.

The chain carries TRBV5-4 and TRBJ2-3, with 8 bases matching TRBD2. This CDR3 comprises 16 residues. The V gene end was trimmed by 0 bases and the J gene end by 0 bases; junction bases not matched to a gene: 3. CDR1 and CDR2 from the germline V gene are SGHNT and YYREEE (reference sequence). This CDR3 reads CASSLEGTRSTDTQYF. The DNA of the CDR3 is TGTGCCAGCAGCTTGGAGGGGACTAGAAGCACAGATACGCAGTATTTT.

The chain carries TRBV11-3 and TRBJ2-1; the D gene is possibly TRBD2 (5 bases). The CDR3 is 13 residues long. The germline CDR1 and CDR2 sequences are SGHNT and YENEEA. V was shortened by 2 bases and J by 10 bases, with 12 bases between the two germline ends. The CDR3: CASSLRSREEQFF. CDR3 DNA sequence: TGTGCCAGCAGCTTAAGATCGAGGGAGGAGCAGTTCTTC.

The rearrangement links TRBV5-6 to TRBJ1-3; weak D call: TRBD1 (5 bases). The CDR3 spans 16 residues. Trimming removed 2 bases at V and 0 bases at J, with 12 bases between. Germline CDR1 is SGHDT and CDR2 is YYEEEE. CDR3 DNA sequence: TGTGCCAGCAGCTTAGCCCTGACAGTCTCTGGAAACACCATATATTTT. It encodes CASSLALTVSGNTIYF.